This T cell receptor beta chain was obtained from a study of control samples from healthy donors and cancer patients. This table comes from immunoSEQ multiplex PCR, and its TCRdb copy is limited to in-frame clones, with some not included. The sample holds around 68,000 clones, 83% seen once. This CDR3 contains 15 residues. V shed 4 bases and J 4 bases; nucleotides not matched to a gene: 5. Looked up from germline, CDR1 is WNHNN and CDR2 is SYGVQD (reference sequence). This clonotype was obtained from a man in his sixties in good health. The chain links TRBV10-1 to TRBJ2-3; 10 bases match TRBD1. The sequenced material came from blood. CDR3 coding DNA: TGCGCCAGCAGTGGGCCGGGACAGGGGTCAGATACGCAGTATTTT. As protein: CASSGPGQGSDTQYF.